Listed below are T cell receptor beta chains from one sample, sequenced in a study of shared clonotypes between healthy human individuals. Generated by immunoSEQ multiplex PCR, the TCRdb table keeps only in-frame clones and is missing some. In the table there are about 2.3 million clones, more than 85% of which are singletons. The sample comprised naive CD4+ T cells from PBMCs. These receptors came from a man in his late teens or twenties in good health. Some clones in this sample may be carry-over from other donors' samples. The conserved cysteine and the conserved F or W are not part of the CDR3 here. The order of the fields is CDR3 length, clone size, V gene, CDR3 protein. Where a row states a size, it is once, few, many or the class of an expanded clone; other rows omit it.

length: 11; size: once; V: TRBV5-4; CDR3: ALGTHSGNTIY
length: 14; size: NA; V: TRBV4-1; CDR3: ASSQEIGTSTDTQY
length: 12; size: NA; V: TRBV2; CDR3: ASSESSAEETQY
length: 13; size: NA; V: TRBV7-9; CDR3: ASSYLRTENYGYT
length: 17; size: NA; V: TRBV5-4; CDR3: ASSAGTSGGRANTGELF
length: 11; size: NA; V: TRBV6-1; CDR3: ATDIAGGETQY
length: 12; size: NA; V: TRBV29-1; CDR3: SADGGAVAETQY
length: 11; size: NA; V: TRBV28; CDR3: ASINRVYNEQF
length: 12; size: once; V: TRBV28; CDR3: ASRSSGTTGELF
length: 14; size: NA; V: TRBV27; CDR3: ASSSPLVDRDSPLH
length: 9; size: NA; V: TRBV11-2; CDR3: ASSPLHEQY
length: 13; size: NA; V: TRBV5-4; CDR3: ASSGRTGDLYGYT
length: 14; size: NA; V: TRBV7-3; CDR3: ASSLRLAGGTDTQY
length: 13; size: NA; V: TRBV7-2; CDR3: ASSFRQGRTGELF
length: 12; size: NA; V: TRBV28; CDR3: ASSYGGGQETQY
length: 12; size: once; V: TRBV18; CDR3: ASSPRVGQETQY
length: 12; size: NA; V: TRBV5-4; CDR3: ASSQTQGTYGYT
length: 14; size: NA; V: TRBV25-1; CDR3: ASSAQLAGRTDTQY
length: 13; size: NA; V: TRBV6-6; CDR3: ASSPRGQLGNTIY
length: 13; size: NA; V: TRBV7-2; CDR3: ASTAKWGQANEQY
length: 10; size: NA; V: TRBV6-5; CDR3: ASSRTDTEAF
length: 17; size: NA; V: TRBV28; CDR3: ASSYRLGTGVLSNQPQH
length: 12; size: NA; V: TRBV15; CDR3: ATSGQAPGGPLH
length: 12; size: NA; V: TRBV5-8; CDR3: ASSFRDRYQPQH
length: 10; size: once; V: TRBV7-8; CDR3: ASSHRASGQY
length: 13; size: NA; V: TRBV5-1; CDR3: ASSLVGVVSYEQY
length: 15; size: once; V: TRBV15; CDR3: ATSRRGLAPLNNEQF
length: 13; size: NA; V: TRBV4-2; CDR3: ASSQEADRVSPLH
length: 12; size: NA; V: TRBV6-5; CDR3: ASEDRANTGELF
length: 11; size: few; V: TRBV18; CDR3: ASSPGQGDEQY
length: 15; size: NA; V: TRBV9; CDR3: ASSTYPGQGRTGELF
length: 13; size: NA; V: TRBV5-1; CDR3: ASSAGAGGPYEQY
length: 13; size: NA; V: TRBV5-6; CDR3: ASSFGGRVQETQY
length: 14; size: NA; V: TRBV7-6; CDR3: ASSSVSGRSTDTQY
length: 12; size: NA; V: TRBV18; CDR3: ASSPSGRTDTQY
length: 13; size: few; V: TRBV5-1; CDR3: ASRVGEGNTGELF
length: 13; size: once; V: TRBV19; CDR3: ASSIGATPTYEQY
length: 16; size: NA; V: TRBV7-2; CDR3: ASSLRWLAGPSTDTQY
length: 11; size: NA; V: TRBV6-1; CDR3: ASSERAVYGYT
length: 15; size: once; V: TRBV5-1; CDR3: ASSLGLAGGNYNEQF
length: 11; size: NA; V: TRBV9; CDR3: ASNEGATDTQY
length: 11; size: NA; V: TRBV5-6; CDR3: ASSNLRAYGYT
length: 12; size: NA; V: TRBV5-1; CDR3: ASSLEGGGETQY
length: 8; size: NA; V: TRBV12-5; CDR3: ARENQPQH
length: 12; size: once; V: TRBV6-6; CDR3: ASTIGGAYQPQH
length: 14; size: NA; V: TRBV12-5; CDR3: ASAPSGRGQNTEAF
length: 12; size: NA; V: TRBV27; CDR3: ASRGLAGGDEQY
length: 11; size: NA; V: TRBV29-1; CDR3: SVEVSSHTEAF
length: 13; size: few; V: TRBV9; CDR3: ASSVATGGFYEQY
length: 17; size: NA; V: TRBV4-1; CDR3: ASSRRRLAGGSNTGELF
length: 12; size: NA; V: TRBV4-1; CDR3: ASSQVRQLYGYT
length: 12; size: NA; V: TRBV27; CDR3: ASSRAAGGGGYT
length: 10; size: once; V: TRBV7-9; CDR3: AISTASYEQY
length: 13; size: NA; V: TRBV6-1; CDR3: ASSRGTSGSYEQY